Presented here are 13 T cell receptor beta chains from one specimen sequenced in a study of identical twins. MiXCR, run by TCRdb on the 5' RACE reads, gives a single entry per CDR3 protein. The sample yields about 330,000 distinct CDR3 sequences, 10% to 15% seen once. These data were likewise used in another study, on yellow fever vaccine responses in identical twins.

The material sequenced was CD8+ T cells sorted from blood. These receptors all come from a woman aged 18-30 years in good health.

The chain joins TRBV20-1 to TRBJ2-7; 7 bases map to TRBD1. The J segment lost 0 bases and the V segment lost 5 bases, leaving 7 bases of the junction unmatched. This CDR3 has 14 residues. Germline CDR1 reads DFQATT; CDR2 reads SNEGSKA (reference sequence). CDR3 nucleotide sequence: TGCAGTGCTTCAAAGGGACAGAGCTCCTACGAGCAGTACTTC. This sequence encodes CSASKGQSSYEQYF.

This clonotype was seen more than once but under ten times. CDR3 coding DNA: TGTGCCATCAGTGACGCGGGATACTTCGCCTACAATGAGCAGTTCTTC. The encoded protein is CAISDAGYFAYNEQFF. The chain joins TRBV10-3 to TRBJ2-1; TRBD2 is a possible D gene (6 bases). The CDR3 has 16 amino acids. Deletions cut 3 bases from V and 2 bases from J, with 14 bases between. The V gene's germline CDR1 is ENHRY and CDR2 SYGVKD.

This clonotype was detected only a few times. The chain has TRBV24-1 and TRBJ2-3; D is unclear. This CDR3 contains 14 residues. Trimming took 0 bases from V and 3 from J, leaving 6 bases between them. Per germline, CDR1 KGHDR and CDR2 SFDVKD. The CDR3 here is CATSDLGDTDTQYF. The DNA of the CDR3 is TGTGCCACCAGTGATTTGGGCGATACAGATACGCAGTATTTT.

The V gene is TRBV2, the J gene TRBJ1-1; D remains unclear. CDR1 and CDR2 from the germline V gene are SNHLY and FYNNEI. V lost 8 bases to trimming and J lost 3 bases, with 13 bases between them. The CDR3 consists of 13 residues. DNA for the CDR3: TGTGCCAGCCTGGCCCCTGGGGACACTGAAGCTTTCTTT. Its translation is CASLAPGDTEAFF.

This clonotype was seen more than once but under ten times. The CDR3 bases are TGTGCCAGCAGCCCACGGACAGGGTCGAGCTCCTACGAGCAGTACTTC. Translated, it gives CASSPRTGSSSYEQYF. This sequence joins TRBV13 and TRBJ2-7; 8 bases match TRBD1. The CDR3 loop spans 16 amino acids. V shed 5 bases and J 0 bases; nucleotides not matched to a gene: 9. Germline-derived CDR1 and CDR2 are PRHDT and FYEKMQ (reference sequence).

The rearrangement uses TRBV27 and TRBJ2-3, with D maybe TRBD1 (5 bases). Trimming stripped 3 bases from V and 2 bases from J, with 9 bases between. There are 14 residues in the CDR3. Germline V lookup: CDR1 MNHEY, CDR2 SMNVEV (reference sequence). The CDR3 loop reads CASSFLGATDTQYF. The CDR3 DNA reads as TGTGCCAGCAGTTTTCTAGGGGCCACAGATACGCAGTATTTT.

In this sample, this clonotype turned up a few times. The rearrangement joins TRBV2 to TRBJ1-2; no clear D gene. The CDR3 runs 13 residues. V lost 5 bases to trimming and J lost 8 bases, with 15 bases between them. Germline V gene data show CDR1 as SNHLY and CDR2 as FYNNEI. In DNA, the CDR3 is TGTGCCAGCAGTCGCACCGATCCCGTGGGCTACACCTTC. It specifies CASSRTDPVGYTF.

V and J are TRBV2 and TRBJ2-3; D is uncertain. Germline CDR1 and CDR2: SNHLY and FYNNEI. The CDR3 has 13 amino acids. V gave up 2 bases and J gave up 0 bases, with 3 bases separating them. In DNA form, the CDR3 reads TGTGCCAGCAGTGAACTTAGCACAGATACGCAGTATTTT. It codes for CASSELSTDTQYF.

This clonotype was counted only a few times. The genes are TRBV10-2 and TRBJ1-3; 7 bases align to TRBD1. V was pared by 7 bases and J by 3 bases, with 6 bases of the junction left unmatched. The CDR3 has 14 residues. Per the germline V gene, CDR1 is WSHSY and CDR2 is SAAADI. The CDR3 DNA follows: TGCGCCAGCACTCTGGGGACAGTTGGAAACACCATATATTTT. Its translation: CASTLGTVGNTIYF.

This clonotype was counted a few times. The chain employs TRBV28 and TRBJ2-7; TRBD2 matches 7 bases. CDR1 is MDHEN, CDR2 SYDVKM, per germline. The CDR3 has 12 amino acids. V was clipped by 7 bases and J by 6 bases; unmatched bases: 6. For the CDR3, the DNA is TGTGCCAGCACCTCTACTAGCGTCGAGCAGTACTTC. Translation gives CASTSTSVEQYF.

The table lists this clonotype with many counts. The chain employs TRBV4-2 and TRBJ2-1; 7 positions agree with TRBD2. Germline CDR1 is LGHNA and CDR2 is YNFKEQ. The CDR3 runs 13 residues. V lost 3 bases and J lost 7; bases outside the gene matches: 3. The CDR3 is CASSHGLVNEQFF. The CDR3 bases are TGTGCCAGCAGCCATGGACTAGTAAATGAGCAGTTCTTC.

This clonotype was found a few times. CDR3 sequence (DNA): TGTGCCAGCAGCTTATTACTAGCGAAGACAGATACGCAGTATTTT. It is translated as CASSLLLAKTDTQYF. The chain employs TRBV7-2 and TRBJ2-3, with 7 bases lining up with TRBD2. Germline V gene data show CDR1 as SGHTA and CDR2 as FQGNSA. With 2 bases clipped from V and 3 bases from J, the junction kept 5 bases outside the gene matches. This CDR3 is 15 amino acids long.

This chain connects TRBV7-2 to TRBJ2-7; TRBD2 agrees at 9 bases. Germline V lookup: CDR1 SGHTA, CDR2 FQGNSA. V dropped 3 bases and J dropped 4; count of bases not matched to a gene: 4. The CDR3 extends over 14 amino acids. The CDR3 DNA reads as TGTGCCAGCAGCTTTGCTAGCGGGATATACGAGCAGTACTTC. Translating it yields CASSFASGIYEQYF.